Listed below are T cell receptor beta chains from one sample, sequenced in a study of identical twins. One entry per CDR3 protein results from TCRdb running MiXCR on the 5' RACE reads. The sample contains approximately 410,000 distinct CDR3 sequences, around a sixth of which appear only once. Sequences were obtained from naive T cells sorted from blood. The receptors were gathered from a man aged 50 to 60 in good health. Both conserved end residues are part of each CDR3. D genes are given only for firm matches. Only some rows state a clone size, as once, few, many or a class for expanded clones.

few	TRBJ1-2	TRBV12-3/TRBV12-4	-	TGTGCCAGCAGTTTAAGCAGGGATGATGGCTACACCTTC	CASSLSRDDGYTF
few	TRBJ2-3	TRBV6-1	-	TGTGCCAGCACCTATGACAGCACAGATACGCAGTATTTT	CASTYDSTDTQYF
-	TRBJ1-4	TRBV12-3/TRBV12-4	TRBD1	TGTGCCAGCACCGGACAGGGGCCGGGTGAAAAACTGTTTTTT	CASTGQGPGEKLFF
-	TRBJ2-7	TRBV12-3/TRBV12-4	-	TGTGCCAGCAGTTTCAGATATACGTACGAGCAGTACTTC	CASSFRYTYEQYF
-	TRBJ2-7	TRBV3-1	TRBD2	TGTGCCAGCAGCCAAGCCGGAGCGGGAGGCCGCTACGAGCAGTACTTC	CASSQAGAGGRYEQYF
many	TRBJ2-3	TRBV7-8	-	TGTGCCAGCAGCTTAGGACGGTCAGATACGCAGTATTTT	CASSLGRSDTQYF
many	TRBJ2-5	TRBV4-2	-	TGTGCCAGCAGCCAAGCAGGGGACCAAGAGACCCAGTACTTC	CASSQAGDQETQYF
many	TRBJ2-1	TRBV12-3/TRBV12-4	-	TGTGCCAGCAGGCAGCTAGGGTACAATGAGCAGTTCTTC	CASRQLGYNEQFF
-	TRBJ2-4	TRBV6-1	-	TGTGCCAGCAGTAGTATAAACATTCAGTACTTC	CASSSINIQYF
few	TRBJ2-2	TRBV27	TRBD2	TGTGCCAGCAGTGAGAGCGGGGGGGCAAGCGGGGAGCTGTTTTTT	CASSESGGASGELFF